This T cell receptor (beta chain) originates from a study of blood T cell repertoires in COVID-19. TCRdb keeps only in-frame clones here, not all; method: immunoSEQ multiplex PCR. The table lists 55,000 to 80,000 clones, roughly four fifths of them singletons. The CDR3 covers 14 residues. The germline V gene encodes CDR1 MNHNS and CDR2 SASEGT. Trimming shortened V by 2 bases and J by 5 bases, and 12 bases separated the two germline ends. The receptor was isolated from a man between 65 and 80 years old with acute or convalescent COVID-19. The sample taken for sequencing was peripheral blood. The genes are TRBV6-1 and TRBJ2-5; TRBD2 might be the D (6 bases). The CDR3 bases are TGTGCCAGCAGTGAACGGGGACTCCAGGAGACCCAGTACTTC. This gives the protein CASSERGLQETQYF.